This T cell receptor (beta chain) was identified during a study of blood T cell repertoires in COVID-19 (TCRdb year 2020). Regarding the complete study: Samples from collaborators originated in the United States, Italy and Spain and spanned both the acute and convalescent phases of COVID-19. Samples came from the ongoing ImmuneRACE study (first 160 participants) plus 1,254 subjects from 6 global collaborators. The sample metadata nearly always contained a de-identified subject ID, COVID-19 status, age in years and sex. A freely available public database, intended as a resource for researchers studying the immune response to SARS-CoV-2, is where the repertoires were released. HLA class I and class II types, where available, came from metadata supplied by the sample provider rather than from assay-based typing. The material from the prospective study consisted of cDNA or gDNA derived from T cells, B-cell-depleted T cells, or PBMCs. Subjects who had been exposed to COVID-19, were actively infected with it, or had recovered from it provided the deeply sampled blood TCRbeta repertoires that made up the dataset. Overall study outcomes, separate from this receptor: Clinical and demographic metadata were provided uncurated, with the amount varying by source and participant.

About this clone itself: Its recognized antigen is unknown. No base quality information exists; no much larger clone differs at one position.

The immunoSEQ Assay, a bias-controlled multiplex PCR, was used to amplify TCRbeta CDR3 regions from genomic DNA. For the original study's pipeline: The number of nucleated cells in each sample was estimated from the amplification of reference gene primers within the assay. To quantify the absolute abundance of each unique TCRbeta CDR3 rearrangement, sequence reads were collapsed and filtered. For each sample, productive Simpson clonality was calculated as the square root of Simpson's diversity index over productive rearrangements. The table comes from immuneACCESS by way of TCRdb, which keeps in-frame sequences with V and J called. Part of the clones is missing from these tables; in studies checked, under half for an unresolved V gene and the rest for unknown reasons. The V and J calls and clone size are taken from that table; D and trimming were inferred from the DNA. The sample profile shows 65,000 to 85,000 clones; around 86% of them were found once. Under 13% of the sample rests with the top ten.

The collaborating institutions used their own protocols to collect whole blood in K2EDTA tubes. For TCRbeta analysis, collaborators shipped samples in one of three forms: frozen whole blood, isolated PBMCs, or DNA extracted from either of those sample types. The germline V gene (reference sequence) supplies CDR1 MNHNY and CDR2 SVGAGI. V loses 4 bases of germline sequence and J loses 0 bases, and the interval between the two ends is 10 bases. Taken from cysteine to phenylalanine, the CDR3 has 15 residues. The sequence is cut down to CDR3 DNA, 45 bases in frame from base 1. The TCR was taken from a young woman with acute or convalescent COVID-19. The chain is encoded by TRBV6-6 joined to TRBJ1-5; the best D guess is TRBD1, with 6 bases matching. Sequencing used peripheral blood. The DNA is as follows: TGTGCCAGCAGTTGGGCAGGGGATAGCAATCAGCCCCAGCATTTT. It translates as CASSWAGDSNQPQHF.